The rows below give T cell receptor beta chains drawn from one sample of a study of T cell responses to AZD1222 COVID-19 vaccine. The data were produced by immunoSEQ multiplex PCR, yet TCRdb's version contains in-frame clones alone and is incomplete. The sample shows over 85,000 clones, less than 90% of them seen only once. The specimen was peripheral blood, collected on day 0 of AZD1222 vaccination. The receptors come from an adult in good health. Both conserved end residues are part of each CDR3. D genes are given only for firm matches. Clone sizes are given selectively: once, few, many, or a class where the clone is expanded.

size	V	J	D	DNA	CDR3
NA	TRBV5-1	TRBJ2-2	NA	TGCGCCAGCAGCTTGGGGGCCGGGGAGCTGTTTTTT	CASSLGAGELFF
NA	TRBV29-1	TRBJ1-2	TRBD1	TGCAGCGTTAGGACAGGGAGCGGTGGCTACACCTTC	CSVRTGSGGYTF
NA	TRBV3-1/TRBV3-2	TRBJ1-2	TRBD1	TGTGCCAGCAGCCCATTTACAGGGGCGGGTGGCTACACCTTC	CASSPFTGAGGYTF
NA	TRBV19	TRBJ1-2	NA	TGTGCCAGTATTAAATCGGGGGAAGGTGGCTACACCTTC	CASIKSGEGGYTF
NA	TRBV19	TRBJ2-1	NA	TGTGCCAGTAGAGATGATCCCCGCCCCTACAATGAGCAGTTCTTC	CASRDDPRPYNEQFF
once	TRBV7-2	TRBJ2-3	NA	TGTGCCAGCAGCTTAGCGACCCTACGCACAGATACGCAGTATTTT	CASSLATLRTDTQYF
NA	TRBV3-1/TRBV3-2	TRBJ2-1	NA	TGTGCCAGCAGCCAAGGGAGGGTATACAATGAGCAGTTCTTC	CASSQGRVYNEQFF
NA	TRBV11-2	TRBJ1-3	NA	TGTGCCAGCAGCTTAATGACAGGCTCCCTCTCTGGAAACACCATATATTTT	CASSLMTGSLSGNTIYF
NA	TRBV9	TRBJ2-2	NA	TGTGCCAGCAGTACCGGTGGGACCGGGGAGCTGTTTTTT	CASSTGGTGELFF
NA	TRBV11-2	TRBJ2-5	NA	TGTGCCAGCAGCTTTAAGGGTGCCGGAAAAGAGACCCAGTACTTC	CASSFKGAGKETQYF
NA	TRBV11-3	TRBJ2-5	TRBD2	TGTGCCAGCAGCTTGGTCCTGGGGACTAGGACGGGAGTAGGGTCGGAGACCCAGTACTTC	CASSLVLGTRTGVGSETQYF
NA	TRBV18	TRBJ1-4	NA	TGTGCCAGCTCACCACGGGCCGAAGAAAAACTGTTTTTT	CASSPRAEEKLFF
NA	TRBV9	TRBJ1-4	TRBD1	TGTGCCAGCAGCGAGCAGGGGGCACAGAGACTGTTTTTT	CASSEQGAQRLFF
NA	TRBV5-1	TRBJ1-1	NA	TGCGCCAGCAGCTTCGACCTGGTATCCTCCTTGAACACTGAAGCTTTCTTT	CASSFDLVSSLNTEAFF
NA	TRBV6-5	TRBJ1-5	NA	TGTGCCAGCAGTTACGGCCAGGGAGCTCAGCCCCAGCATTTT	CASSYGQGAQPQHF
NA	TRBV19	TRBJ1-5	NA	TGTGCCAGTATACCGTCTGGAGGGCCGGGCAATCAGCCCCAGCATTTT	CASIPSGGPGNQPQHF
NA	TRBV3-1/TRBV3-2	TRBJ2-7	TRBD2	TGTGCCAGCAGCCTGCTACCCCCCGGGACTAGCGGGAGCTACGAGCAGTACTTC	CASSLLPPGTSGSYEQYF
NA	TRBV5-5	TRBJ2-5	NA	TGTGCCAGCAGCTACACAGAGTCGGGCAGGGGAGAGACCCAGTACTTC	CASSYTESGRGETQYF
NA	TRBV5-4	TRBJ2-1	TRBD2	TGTGCCAGCAGCTTGAAGGCACTAGCGACTGAGCAGTTCTTC	CASSLKALATEQFF
NA	TRBV2	TRBJ2-1	NA	TGTGCCAGCAGTGAAGTGGTAAATGAGCAGTTCTTC	CASSEVVNEQFF
NA	TRBV20-1	TRBJ1-4	NA	TGCAGTGCTAGTGTGGGGGGGAGTGAAAAACTGTTTTTT	CSASVGGSEKLFF
NA	TRBV15	TRBJ1-5	NA	TGTGCCACCAGAAAAACCCTGGGCAATCAGCCCCAGCATTTT	CATRKTLGNQPQHF
NA	TRBV6-5	TRBJ1-6	NA	TGTGCCAGCAGTTCCGATAGCTCCTATAATTCACCCCTCCACTTT	CASSSDSSYNSPLHF
NA	TRBV14	TRBJ2-2	NA	TGTGCCAGCAGCCAAGTGGCCGGGAGCCCCGGGGAGCTGTTTTTT	CASSQVAGSPGELFF
many	TRBV18	TRBJ1-1	NA	TGTGCCAGCTCACGTGAGACGGGGGGCACTGAAGCTTTCTTT	CASSRETGGTEAFF
NA	TRBV19	TRBJ2-1	NA	TGTGCCAGTAGAGGACGGGGCAATGAGCAGTTCTTC	CASRGRGNEQFF
few	TRBV20-1	TRBJ1-2	NA	TGCAGTGCTAGGGGGGCAGGTGGCTACACCTTC	CSARGAGGYTF
NA	TRBV19	TRBJ1-4	NA	TGTGCCAGTAGTGGCGGCGTGATTAATGAAAAACTGTTTTTT	CASSGGVINEKLFF
NA	TRBV5-6	TRBJ1-6	TRBD1	TGTGCCAGCAGCGCTGGGACAGCAAATTCACCCCTCCACTTT	CASSAGTANSPLHF
once	TRBV27	TRBJ2-7	NA	TGTGCCAGCAGTTTAAAGGGTAGGGGCTATGGCGAGCAGTACTTC	CASSLKGRGYGEQYF
few	TRBV24-1	TRBJ1-2	NA	TGTGCCACCAGTGATTTGGCGTCAGTTCATGGCTACACCTTC	CATSDLASVHGYTF
few	TRBV7-2	TRBJ1-1	TRBD1	TGTGCCAGCAGCCCGTCGACAGGGCCCACTGAAGCTTTCTTT	CASSPSTGPTEAFF
NA	TRBV7-6	TRBJ1-2	TRBD1	TGTGCCAGCAGCCTGGGGACAGGGAATGGCTACACCTTC	CASSLGTGNGYTF
NA	TRBV11-2	TRBJ2-5	NA	TGTGCCAGCAGCTTAATGGGCTCGGGGGTCCAAGAGACCCAGTACTTC	CASSLMGSGVQETQYF
few	TRBV7-9	TRBJ2-2	NA	TGTGCCAGCAGCTTAGTCGGGCTTAGCACCGGGGAGCTGTTTTTT	CASSLVGLSTGELFF
NA	TRBV5-1	TRBJ1-4	TRBD1	TGCGCCAGCAGCTTCCAGACAGGGTATGGTGAAAAACTGTTTTTT	CASSFQTGYGEKLFF
NA	TRBV7-2	TRBJ1-5	NA	TGTGCCAGCAGCCGCCCCCCCGGCCTCACCTTCAATCAGCCCCAGCATTTT	CASSRPPGLTFNQPQHF
NA	TRBV6-5	TRBJ1-1	NA	TGTGCCAGCAGTCCCGGACAGTTTACTGCTGAAGCTTTCTTT	CASSPGQFTAEAFF
NA	TRBV28	TRBJ2-3	NA	TGTGCCAGCACGGGGGTAGATACGCAGTATTTT	CASTGVDTQYF
NA	TRBV18	TRBJ1-4	TRBD1	TGTGCCAGCTCAGCCGGGACAGGGGCTAATGAAAAACTGTTTTTT	CASSAGTGANEKLFF
NA	TRBV7-8	TRBJ2-3	TRBD1	TGTGCCAGCAGCTTAGCCCCGGGACAGGGAATCACAGATACGCAGTATTTT	CASSLAPGQGITDTQYF
NA	TRBV5-5	TRBJ2-7	TRBD1	TGTGCCAGCAGCTTGGCACCCGGACAGGGGGTTCTCGAGCAGTACTTC	CASSLAPGQGVLEQYF